This T cell receptor (beta chain) came from a study of CD8 T cells in Susac syndrome. Negative isolation was used for CD8+ and CD4+ T cells and FACS enrichment for TEMRA cells. Random hexamers were used to reverse transcribe the RNA input (about 0.5 to 1 ug). Amplification of TCR beta CDR3 by immunoSEQ multiplex PCR spanned 54 Vbeta and 13 Jbeta. TCRdb fed the immunoSEQ multiplex PCR reads into MiXCR, producing one record per CDR3 protein. The sample lists under 20,000 distinct CDR3 sequences, 85% to 95% occurring once. As to this clonotype: Its cognate antigen is unknown.

Study-wide points: As the study acknowledged, the number of individuals in its TCR sequencing and HLA analysis was relatively small.

Germline V lookup: CDR1 MNHNS, CDR2 SASEGT. J gave up 0 bases and V 6 bases, and 6 bases lay outside the gene matches. The CDR3 is made up of 16 amino acids. This rearrangement joins TRBV6-1 to TRBJ2-3; TRBD2 agrees at 10 bases. Sequencing used CD8+ T cells from PBMCs. The source of this sequence is a human donor in good health. CDR3 DNA sequence: TGTGCCAGCAGGGACCTAGCGGGGGATAGCACAGATACGCAGTATTTT. This gives the protein CASRDLAGDSTDTQYF.